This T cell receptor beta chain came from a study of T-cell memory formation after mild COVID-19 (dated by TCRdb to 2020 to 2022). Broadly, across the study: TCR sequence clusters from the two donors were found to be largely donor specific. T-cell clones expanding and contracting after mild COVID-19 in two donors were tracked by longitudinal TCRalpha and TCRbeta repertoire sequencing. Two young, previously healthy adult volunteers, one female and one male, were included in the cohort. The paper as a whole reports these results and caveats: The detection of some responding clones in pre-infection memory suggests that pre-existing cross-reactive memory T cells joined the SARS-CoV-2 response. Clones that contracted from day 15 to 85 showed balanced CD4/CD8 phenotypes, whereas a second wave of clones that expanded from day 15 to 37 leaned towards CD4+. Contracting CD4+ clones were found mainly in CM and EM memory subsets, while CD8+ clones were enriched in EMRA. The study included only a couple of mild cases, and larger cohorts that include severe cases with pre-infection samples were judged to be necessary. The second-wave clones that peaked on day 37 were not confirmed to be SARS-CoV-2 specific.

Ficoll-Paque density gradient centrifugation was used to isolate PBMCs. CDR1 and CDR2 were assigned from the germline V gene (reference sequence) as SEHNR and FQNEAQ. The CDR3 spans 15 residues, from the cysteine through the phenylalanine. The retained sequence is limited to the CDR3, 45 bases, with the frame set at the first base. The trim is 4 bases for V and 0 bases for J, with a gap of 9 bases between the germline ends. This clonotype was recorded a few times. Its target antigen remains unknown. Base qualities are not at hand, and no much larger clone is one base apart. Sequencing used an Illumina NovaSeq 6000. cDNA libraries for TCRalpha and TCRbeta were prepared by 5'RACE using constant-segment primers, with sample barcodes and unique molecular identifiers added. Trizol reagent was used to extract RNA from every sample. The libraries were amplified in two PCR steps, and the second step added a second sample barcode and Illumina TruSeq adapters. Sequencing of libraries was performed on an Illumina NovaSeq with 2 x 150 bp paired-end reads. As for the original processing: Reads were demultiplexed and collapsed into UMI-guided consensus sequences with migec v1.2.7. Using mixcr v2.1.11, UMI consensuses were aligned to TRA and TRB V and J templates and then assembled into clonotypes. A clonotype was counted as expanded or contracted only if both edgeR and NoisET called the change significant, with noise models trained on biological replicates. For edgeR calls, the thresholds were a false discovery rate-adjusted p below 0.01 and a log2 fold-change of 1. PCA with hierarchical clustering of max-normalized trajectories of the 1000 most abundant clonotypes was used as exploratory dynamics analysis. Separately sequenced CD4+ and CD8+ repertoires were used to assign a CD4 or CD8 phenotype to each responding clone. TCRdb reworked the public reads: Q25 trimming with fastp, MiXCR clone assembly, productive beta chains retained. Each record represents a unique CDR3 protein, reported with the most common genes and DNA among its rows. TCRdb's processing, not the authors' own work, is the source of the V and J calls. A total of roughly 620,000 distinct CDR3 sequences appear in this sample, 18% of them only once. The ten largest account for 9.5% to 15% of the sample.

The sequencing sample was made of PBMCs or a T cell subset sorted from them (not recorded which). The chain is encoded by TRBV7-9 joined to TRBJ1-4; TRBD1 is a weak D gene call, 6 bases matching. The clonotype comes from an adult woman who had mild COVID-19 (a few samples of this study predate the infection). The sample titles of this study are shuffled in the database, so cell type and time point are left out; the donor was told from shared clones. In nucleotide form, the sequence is TGTGCCAGCAGCTCAGGACAGACAACTAATGAAAAACTGTTTTTT. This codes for CASSSGQTTNEKLFF.